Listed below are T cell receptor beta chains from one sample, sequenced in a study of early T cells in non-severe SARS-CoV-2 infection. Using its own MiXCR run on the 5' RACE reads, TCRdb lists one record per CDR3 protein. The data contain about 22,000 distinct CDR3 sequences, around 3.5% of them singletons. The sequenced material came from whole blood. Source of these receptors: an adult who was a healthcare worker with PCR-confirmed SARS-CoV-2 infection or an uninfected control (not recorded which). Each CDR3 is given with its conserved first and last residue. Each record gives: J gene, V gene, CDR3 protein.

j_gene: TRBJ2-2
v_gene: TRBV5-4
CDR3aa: CASSPGLADGELFF

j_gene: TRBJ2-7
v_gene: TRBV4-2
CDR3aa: CASSQGSVYEQYF

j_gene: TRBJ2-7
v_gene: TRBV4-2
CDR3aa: CASSQDLDSNAYEQYF

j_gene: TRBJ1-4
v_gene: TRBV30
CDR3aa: CAWSEGRYVEKLFF

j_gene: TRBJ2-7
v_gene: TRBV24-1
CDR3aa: CAIGTLEGEQYF

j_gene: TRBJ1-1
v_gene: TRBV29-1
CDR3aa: CSVDLAAGTEAFF

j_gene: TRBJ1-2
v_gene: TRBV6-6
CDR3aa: CASSPGGGGYTF

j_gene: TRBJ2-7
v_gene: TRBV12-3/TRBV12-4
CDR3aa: CASSLRAGAYEQYF

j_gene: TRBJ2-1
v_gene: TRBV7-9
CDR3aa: CASSLRDRNNEQFF

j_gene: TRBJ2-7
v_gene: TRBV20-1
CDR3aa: CSARERQTYEQYF

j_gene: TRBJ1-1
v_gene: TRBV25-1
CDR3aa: CASSRIQTPNTEAFF

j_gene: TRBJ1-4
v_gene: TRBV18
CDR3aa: CASSRLDRGATNEKLFF

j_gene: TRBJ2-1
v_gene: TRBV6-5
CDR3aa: CASSRTSNEQFF

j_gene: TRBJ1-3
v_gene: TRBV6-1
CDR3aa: CASSWGQNSGNTIYF

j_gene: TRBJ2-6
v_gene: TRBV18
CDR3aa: CASSPDDLGGYSGANVLTF